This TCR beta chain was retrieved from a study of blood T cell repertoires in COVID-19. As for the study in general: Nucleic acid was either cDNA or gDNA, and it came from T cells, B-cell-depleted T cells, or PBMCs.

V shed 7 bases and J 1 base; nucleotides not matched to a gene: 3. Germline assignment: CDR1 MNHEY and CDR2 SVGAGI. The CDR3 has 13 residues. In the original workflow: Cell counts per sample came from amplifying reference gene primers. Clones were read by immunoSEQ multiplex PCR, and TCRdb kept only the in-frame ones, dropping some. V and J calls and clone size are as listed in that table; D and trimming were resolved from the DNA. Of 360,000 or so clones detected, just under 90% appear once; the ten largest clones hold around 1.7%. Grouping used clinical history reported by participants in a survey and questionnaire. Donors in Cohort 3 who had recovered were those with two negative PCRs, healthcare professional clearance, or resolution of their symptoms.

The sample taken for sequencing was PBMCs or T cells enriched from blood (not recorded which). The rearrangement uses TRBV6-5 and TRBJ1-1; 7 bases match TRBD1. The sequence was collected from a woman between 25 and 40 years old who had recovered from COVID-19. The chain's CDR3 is CASTRTGNTEAFF. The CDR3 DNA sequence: TGTGCCAGCACTCGGACAGGGAACACTGAAGCTTTCTTT.